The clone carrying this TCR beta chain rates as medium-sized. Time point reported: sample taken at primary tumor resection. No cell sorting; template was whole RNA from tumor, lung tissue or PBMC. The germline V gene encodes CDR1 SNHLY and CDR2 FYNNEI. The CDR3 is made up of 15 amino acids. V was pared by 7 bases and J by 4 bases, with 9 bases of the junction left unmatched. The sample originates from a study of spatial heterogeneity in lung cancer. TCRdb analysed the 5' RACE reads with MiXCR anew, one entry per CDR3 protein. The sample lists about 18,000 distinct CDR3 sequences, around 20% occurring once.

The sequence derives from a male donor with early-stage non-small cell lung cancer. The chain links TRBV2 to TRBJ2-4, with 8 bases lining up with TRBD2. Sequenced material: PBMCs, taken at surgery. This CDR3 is CASTGRGPAKNIQYF. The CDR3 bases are TGTGCCAGCACCGGGAGGGGACCAGCGAAAAACATTCAGTACTTC. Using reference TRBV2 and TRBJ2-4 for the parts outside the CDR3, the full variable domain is EPEVTQTPSHQVTQMGQEVILRCVPISNHLYFYWYRQILGQKVEFLVSFYNNEISEKSEIFDDQFSVERPDGSNFTLKIRSTKLEDSAMYFCASTGRGPAKNIQYFGAGTRLSVL.